This entry is about one T cell receptor (beta chain). Its target is not known. The data were taken from a study of T cells in localized non-small cell lung cancer. Study results and caveats: In adjacent lung appeared a median about 58 of the top 100 tumor clones.

Method: immunoSEQ multiplex PCR; TCRdb's copy keeps in-frame clones and lacks some. The sample holds about 24,000 clones, 90% to 95% seen once. V was cut by 6 bases and J by 1 base, with 16 bases left in between. The CDR3 length is 15 residues. Germline lookup yields CDR1 SGHDT and CDR2 YYEEEE. This specimen consisted of peripheral blood, obtained before any cancer treatment. V usage is TRBV5-6 and J usage is TRBJ1-1; tentatively, D is TRBD1 (5 bases). The receptor was derived from a woman aged 35 to 75 with stage I lung adenocarcinoma. CDR3 sequence (DNA): TGTGCCAGCAACGTTGGCCGGGGGTGGAACACTGAAGCTTTCTTT. It yields the protein CASNVGRGWNTEAFF. Full variable domain (rest looked up from reference TRBV5-6 and TRBJ1-1): DAGVTQSPTHLIKTRGQQVTLRCSPKSGHDTVSWYQQALGQGPQFIFQYYEEEERQRGNFPDRFSGHQFPNYSSELNVNALLLGDSALYLCASNVGRGWNTEAFFGQGTRLTVV.